Each of the 7 T cell receptor beta chains below was sequenced from the same sample in a study of human T cells and chemical hapten exposure. Using its own MiXCR run on the RACE reads, TCRdb lists one record per CDR3 protein. The sample comprises 50,000 to 60,000 distinct CDR3 sequences, approximately 13% of which are singletons, and around 2.4% rests with the top ten. Specified time point: patch test 3, about 24 weeks after DPC sensitization. The treatment: therapeutic diphenylcyclopropenone sensitization with weekly scalp DPC. Here the sequenced sample was whole blood, taken in connection with sensitization to the hapten diphenylcyclopropenone (DPC). The receptors here all came from a man between 25 and 39 years old with alopecia areata. Some clones in this sample may be carry-over from other donors' samples.

The gene calls are TRBV7-2 and TRBJ1-1; 7 positions agree with TRBD1. CDR1 and CDR2 from the germline V gene are SGHTA and FQGNSA. CDR3 size: 14 residues. Losses at the gene ends were 0 bases for V and 5 bases for J; bases not matched to a gene: 3. The CDR3 sequence: CASSLAPQGTEAFF. CDR3 sequence (DNA): TGTGCCAGCAGCTTAGCTCCACAGGGGACTGAAGCTTTCTTT.

In this sample, this clonotype turned up a few times. The chain has TRBV12-3 or TRBV12-4 and TRBJ2-2; no reliable D call. The CDR3 loop spans 12 amino acids. The V gene lost 6 bases and the J gene lost 4 bases, with 6 bases spanning the gap. CDR3 DNA: TGTGCCAGCAGGCGACCCACCGGGGAGCTGTTTTTT. Its translation: CASRRPTGELFF.

Only a few counts were recorded for this clonotype. V usage is TRBV7-6 and J usage is TRBJ2-7; TRBD1 aligns across 8 bases. J was trimmed by 4 bases and V by 4 bases; bases with no gene match: 6. This CDR3 is 14 amino acids long. CDR1 and CDR2 from the germline V gene are SGHVS and FNYEAQ. CDR3 in amino acids: CASSSGRGQYEQYF. The CDR3 DNA follows: TGTGCCAGCAGCTCGGGCAGGGGGCAGTACGAGCAGTACTTC.

This chain uses TRBV9 with TRBJ2-6; D call uncertain. V dropped 2 bases and J dropped 1 base, with 4 bases sitting between them. There are 14 residues in the CDR3. Germline V CDR1 and CDR2: SGDLS, YYNGEE. The CDR3: CASSVESGANVLTF. CDR3 bases: TGTGCCAGCAGCGTGGAGTCTGGGGCCAACGTCCTGACTTTC.

Many counts were recorded for this clonotype. J is TRBJ1-5 and V is TRBV12-3 or TRBV12-4; D gene uncertain. This CDR3 region has 12 residues. The ends were cut back, 7 bases at V and 7 bases at J, with 11 bases in the middle. The CDR3 DNA reads TGTGCCAGCACGTCGCACGCACAGCCCCAGCATTTT. It codes for CASTSHAQPQHF.

The V and J genes are TRBV20-1 and TRBJ1-1; D possibly corresponds to TRBD1 (5 bases). Looked up from germline, CDR1 is DFQATT and CDR2 is SNEGSKA (reference sequence). The CDR3 length is 14 residues. V lost 3 bases and J 2 bases, leaving 13 bases between the germline ends. The CDR3 DNA reads TGCAGTGCTAGCGGGGGTCTGCTAAACACTGAAGCTTTCTTT. It is translated as CSASGGLLNTEAFF.

This clonotype has ten or more counts. The genes are TRBV4-1 and TRBJ2-1; 13 bases are a match to TRBD2. CDR3 length: 17 residues. In germline, CDR1 is MGHRA, CDR2 YSYEKL. With 3 bases clipped from V and 2 bases from J, the junction kept 4 bases outside the gene matches. The CDR3 DNA sequence: TGCGCCAGCAGCCAGGCCGGGACTAGCGGGGCCTACAATGAGCAGTTCTTC. Translating it yields CASSQAGTSGAYNEQFF.